This T cell receptor (beta chain) was identified in a study of CD8 T cells in Susac syndrome. Looked up from germline, CDR1 is SGHKS and CDR2 is YYEKEE (reference sequence). CDR3 size: 14 residues. The V and J ends lost 4 bases and 3 bases, in that order; junction bases with no gene match: 1. An input of 0.5 to 1 ug of RNA was subjected to reverse transcription using random hexamers. The CDR3 of TCR beta was amplified by immunoSEQ multiplex PCR across 54 Vbeta and 13 Jbeta. Each CDR3 protein is one row after TCRdb ran MiXCR on the immunoSEQ multiplex PCR reads. The sample has about 60,000 distinct CDR3 sequences; approximately 92% are singletons.

The receptor's source is a human donor in good health. The sequenced sample was CD8+ T cells from PBMCs. J is TRBJ2-3 and V is TRBV5-5; TRBD1 matches at 11 bases. The CDR3 nucleotides read TGTGCCAGCAGCGGGGACAGGGGGACAGATACGCAGTATTTT. It yields the protein CASSGDRGTDTQYF.